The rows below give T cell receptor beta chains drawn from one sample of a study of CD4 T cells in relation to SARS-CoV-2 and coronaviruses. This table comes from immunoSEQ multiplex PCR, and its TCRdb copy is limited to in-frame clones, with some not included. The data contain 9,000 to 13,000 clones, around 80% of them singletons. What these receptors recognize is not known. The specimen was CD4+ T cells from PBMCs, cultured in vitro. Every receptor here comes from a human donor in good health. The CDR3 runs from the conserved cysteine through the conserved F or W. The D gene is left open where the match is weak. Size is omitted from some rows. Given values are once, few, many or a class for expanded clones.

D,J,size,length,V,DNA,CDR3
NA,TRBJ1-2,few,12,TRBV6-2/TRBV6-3,TGTGCCAGCAGTTACACGGACTATGGCTACACCTTC,CASSYTDYGYTF
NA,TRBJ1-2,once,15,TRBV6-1,TGTGCCAGCAGTGAAGAAGGCAGGGGAGGCTATGGCTACACCTTC,CASSEEGRGGYGYTF
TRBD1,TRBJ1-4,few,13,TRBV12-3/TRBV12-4,TGTGCCAGCAGCAGGGGGGAAAATGAAAAACTGTTTTTT,CASSRGENEKLFF
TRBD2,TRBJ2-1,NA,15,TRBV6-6,TGTGCCAGCAGTTATGGCGGGAGGAACTACAATGAGCAGTTCTTC,CASSYGGRNYNEQFF
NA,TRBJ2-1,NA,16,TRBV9,TGTGCCAGCAGCGGCGGGACTCCCAGGGCCGACAATGAGCAGTTCTTC,CASSGGTPRADNEQFF
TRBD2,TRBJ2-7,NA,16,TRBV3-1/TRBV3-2,TGTGCCAGCAGCCAACAGCTAGCGGGAGGCTCCTACGAGCAGTACTTC,CASSQQLAGGSYEQYF
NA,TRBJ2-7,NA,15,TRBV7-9,TGTGCCAGCAGCCATAGACCGGGACTTGACTACGAGCAGTACTTC,CASSHRPGLDYEQYF
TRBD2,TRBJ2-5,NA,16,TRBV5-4,TGTGCCAGCAGCCCGTCACTAGCGGGAGGGGGAGAGACCCAGTACTTC,CASSPSLAGGGETQYF
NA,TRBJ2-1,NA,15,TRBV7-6,TGTGCCAGCAGCCTTGGGCGGCAAACCTACAATGAGCAGTTCTTC,CASSLGRQTYNEQFF
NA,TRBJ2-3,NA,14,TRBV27,TGTGCCAGCAGTTTAGTTGGGGGATCAGATACGCAGTATTTT,CASSLVGGSDTQYF
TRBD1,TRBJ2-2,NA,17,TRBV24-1,TGTGCCTTGGGGGATGCAGGGGGTCCCCAGGACACCGGGGAGCTGTTTTTT,CALGDAGGPQDTGELFF
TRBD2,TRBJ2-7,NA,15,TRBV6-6,TGTGCCAGCAGAGCTAGCGGGAGAGGGTCCTACGAGCAGTACTTC,CASRASGRGSYEQYF
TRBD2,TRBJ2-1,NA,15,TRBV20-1,TGCAGTGCTAGTTTCCTAGCGGGAGGAGGTAATGAGCAGTTCTTC,CSASFLAGGGNEQFF
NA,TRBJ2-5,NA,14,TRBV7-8,TGTGCCAGCAGCTTCTCGAAAGCTAAAGAGACCCAGTACTTC,CASSFSKAKETQYF
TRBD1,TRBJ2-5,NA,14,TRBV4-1,TGCGCCAGCAGCCCAGCGACAGGGCGAGAGACCCAGTACTTC,CASSPATGRETQYF
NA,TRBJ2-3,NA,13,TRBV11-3,TGTGCCAGCAGCTCATCCACCCGGGGTACGCAGTATTTT,CASSSSTRGTQYF
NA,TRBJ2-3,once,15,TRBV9,TGTGCCAGCAGCGTAGTTGGGGTTGGCACAGATACGCAGTATTTT,CASSVVGVGTDTQYF
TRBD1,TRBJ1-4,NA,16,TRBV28,TGTGCCAGCAGTTTCTCCAGGGGGCGGGGTAATGAAAAACTGTTTTTT,CASSFSRGRGNEKLFF
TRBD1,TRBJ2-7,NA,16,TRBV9,TGTGCCAGCAGCGTTTCGCTCGGACAGGGAGTTGGCGAGCAGTACTTC,CASSVSLGQGVGEQYF
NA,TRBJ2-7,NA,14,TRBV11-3,TGTGCCAGCAGCTCGGAGGGAAACTCCTACGAGCAGTACTTC,CASSSEGNSYEQYF
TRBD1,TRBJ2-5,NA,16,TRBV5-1,TGCGCCAGCAGCGCCGGGACAGGGGGTTACCAAGAGACCCAGTACTTC,CASSAGTGGYQETQYF
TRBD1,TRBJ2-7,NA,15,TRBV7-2,TGTGCCAGCAGCCTCGAGAACAGGGGGCTCGACGAGCAGTACTTC,CASSLENRGLDEQYF
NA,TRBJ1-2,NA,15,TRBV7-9,TGTGCCAGCAGCTTATTCCAGGACAGAGTTCGTGGCTACACCTTC,CASSLFQDRVRGYTF
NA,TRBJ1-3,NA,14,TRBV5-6,TGTGCCAGCAGCTCTACAGACTCTGGAAACACCATATATTTT,CASSSTDSGNTIYF
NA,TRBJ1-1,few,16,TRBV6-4,TGTGCCAGCAGTGACTCGAGTTTACAGACGAACACTGAAGCTTTCTTT,CASSDSSLQTNTEAFF
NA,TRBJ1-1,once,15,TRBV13,TGTGCCAGCAGCTCCAATTCCTACTTGAACACTGAAGCTTTCTTT,CASSSNSYLNTEAFF
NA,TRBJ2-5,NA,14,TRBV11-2,TGTGCCAGCACCCCTTTAACCACGGGGGAGACCCAGTACTTC,CASTPLTTGETQYF
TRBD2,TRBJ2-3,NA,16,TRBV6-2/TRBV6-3,TGTGCCAGCAGCTCCCCTAGCGGGAGGGCCCCAGATACGCAGTATTTT,CASSSPSGRAPDTQYF
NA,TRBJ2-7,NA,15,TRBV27,TGTGCCAGCAGTTTTAGACCCACCCCCTCCTACGAGCAGTACTTC,CASSFRPTPSYEQYF
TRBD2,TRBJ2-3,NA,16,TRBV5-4,TGTGCCAGCACCCTTGGCACTAGCGGGGCGACAGATACGCAGTATTTT,CASTLGTSGATDTQYF
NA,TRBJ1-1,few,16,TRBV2,TGTGCCAGCAGCCCCCTGGGGGCCGCACAAGGCACTGAAGCTTTCTTT,CASSPLGAAQGTEAFF
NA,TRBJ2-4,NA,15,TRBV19,TGTGCCAGTAGCCTCTCCCGGATAGCCAAAAACATTCAGTACTTC,CASSLSRIAKNIQYF
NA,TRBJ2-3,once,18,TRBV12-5,TGTGCTAGTGGTTTGGTACATAAGGACTCCTTCGAGGCAGATACGCAGTATTTT,CASGLVHKDSFEADTQYF
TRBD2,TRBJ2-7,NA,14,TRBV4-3,TGCGCCAGCAGCCCACTCCTAGCGGGGGACGAGCAGTACTTC,CASSPLLAGDEQYF
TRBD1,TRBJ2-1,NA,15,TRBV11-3,TGTGCCAGCAGCCCGCGGACAGGAACCTACAATGAGCAGTTCTTC,CASSPRTGTYNEQFF
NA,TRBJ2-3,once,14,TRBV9,TGTGCCAGCAACCGAGATGGGGACCCCGATACGCAGTATTTT,CASNRDGDPDTQYF
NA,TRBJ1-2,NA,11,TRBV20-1,TGCAGTGCTGCGACGAGGGTTGGCTACACCTTC,CSAATRVGYTF
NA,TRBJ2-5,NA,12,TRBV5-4,TGTGCCAGCAGCTTGCCGGGCGAGACCCAGTACTTC,CASSLPGETQYF
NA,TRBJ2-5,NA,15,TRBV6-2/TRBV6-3,TGTGCCAGCAGTTACTCTGGGAAGTACCAAGAGACCCAGTACTTC,CASSYSGKYQETQYF
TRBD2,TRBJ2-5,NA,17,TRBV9,TGTGCCAGCAGCCCCTCTTTAGCGGGGGCGACCCAAGAGACCCAGTACTTC,CASSPSLAGATQETQYF
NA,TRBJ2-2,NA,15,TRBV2,TGTGCCAGCAGTGATTTACTGGCGAACACCGGGGAGCTGTTTTTT,CASSDLLANTGELFF